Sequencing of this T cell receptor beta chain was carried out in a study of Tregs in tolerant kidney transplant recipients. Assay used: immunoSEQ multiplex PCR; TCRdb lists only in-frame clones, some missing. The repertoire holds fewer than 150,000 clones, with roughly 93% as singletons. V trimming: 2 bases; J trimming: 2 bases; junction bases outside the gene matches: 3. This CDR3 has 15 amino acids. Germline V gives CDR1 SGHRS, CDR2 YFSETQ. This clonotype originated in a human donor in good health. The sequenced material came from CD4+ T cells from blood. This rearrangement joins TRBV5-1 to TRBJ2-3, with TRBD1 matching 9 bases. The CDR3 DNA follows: TGCGCCAGCAGCTTAGGGACAGGGTACACAGATACGCAGTATTTT. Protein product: CASSLGTGYTDTQYF.